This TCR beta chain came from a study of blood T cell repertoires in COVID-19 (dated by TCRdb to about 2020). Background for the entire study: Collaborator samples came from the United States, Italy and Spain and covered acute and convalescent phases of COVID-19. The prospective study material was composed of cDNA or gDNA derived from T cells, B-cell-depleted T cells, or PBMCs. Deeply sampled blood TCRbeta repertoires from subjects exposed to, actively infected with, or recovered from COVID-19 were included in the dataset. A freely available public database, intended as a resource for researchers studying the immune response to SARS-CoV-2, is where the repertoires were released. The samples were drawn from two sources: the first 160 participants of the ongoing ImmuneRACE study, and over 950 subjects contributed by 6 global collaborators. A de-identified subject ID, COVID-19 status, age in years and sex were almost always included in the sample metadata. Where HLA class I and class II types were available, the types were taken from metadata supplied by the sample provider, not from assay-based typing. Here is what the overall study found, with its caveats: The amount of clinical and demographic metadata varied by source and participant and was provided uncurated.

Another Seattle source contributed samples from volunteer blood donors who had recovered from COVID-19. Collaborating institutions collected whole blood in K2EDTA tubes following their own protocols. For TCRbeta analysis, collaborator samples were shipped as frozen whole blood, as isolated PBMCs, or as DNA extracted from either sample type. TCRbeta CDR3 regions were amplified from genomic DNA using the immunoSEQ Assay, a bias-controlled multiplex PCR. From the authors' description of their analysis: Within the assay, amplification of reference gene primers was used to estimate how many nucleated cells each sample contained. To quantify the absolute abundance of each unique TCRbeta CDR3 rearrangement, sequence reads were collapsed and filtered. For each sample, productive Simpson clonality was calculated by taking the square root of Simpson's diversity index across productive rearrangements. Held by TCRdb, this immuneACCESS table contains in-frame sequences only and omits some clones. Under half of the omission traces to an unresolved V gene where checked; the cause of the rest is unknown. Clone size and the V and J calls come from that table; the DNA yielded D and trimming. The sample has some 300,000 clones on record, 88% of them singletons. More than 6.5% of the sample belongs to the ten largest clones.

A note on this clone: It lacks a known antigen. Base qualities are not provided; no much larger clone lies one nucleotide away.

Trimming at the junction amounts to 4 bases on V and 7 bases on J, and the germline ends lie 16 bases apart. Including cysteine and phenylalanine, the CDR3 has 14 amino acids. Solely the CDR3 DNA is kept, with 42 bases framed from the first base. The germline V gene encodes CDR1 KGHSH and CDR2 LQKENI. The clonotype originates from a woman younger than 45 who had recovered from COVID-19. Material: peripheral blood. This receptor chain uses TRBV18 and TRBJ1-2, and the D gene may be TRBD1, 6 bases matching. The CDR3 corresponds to CASSQSTGNSGYTF. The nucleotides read TGTGCCAGCTCACAGTCTACAGGGAACAGTGGCTACACCTTC. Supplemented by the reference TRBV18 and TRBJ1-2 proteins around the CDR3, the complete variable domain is NAGVMQNPRHLVRRRGQEARLRCSPMKGHSHVYWYRQLPEEGLKFMVYLQKENIIDESGMPKERFSAEFPKEGPSILRIQQVVRGDSAAYFCASSQSTGNSGYTFGSGTRLTVV.